The next 3 T cell receptor beta chains were all read from a single sample in a study of beta chain features in type 1 diabetes. Overall study findings and caveats: Significant though moderate, a shortening of TCRB CDR3s appeared in all four CD4+ subsets of Type 1 diabetes patients.

Their antigens remain unidentified. The entirety of the isolated RNA underwent reverse transcription, so expressed TCRB transcripts were sequenced. The method was immunoSEQ multiplex PCR; TCRdb's version includes in-frame clones alone and lacks a portion of them. The profile covers under 850,000 clones, with 13% appearing a single time and approximately 0.02% taken by the ten largest. Sequenced input: naive CD4+ T cells from blood. These receptors were collected from a man between 18 and 35 years old with type 1 diabetes.

The chain employs TRBV6-6 and TRBJ2-3; TRBD1 matches 9 bases. CDR1 is MNHNY and CDR2 is SVGAGI in the germline V gene (reference sequence). The length of the CDR3 is 16 residues. J lost 4 bases, V lost 3 bases, and 8 bases had no gene match. The CDR3 bases are TGTGCCAGCAGTTATTCGGGACAGGGAAGTTCAGATACGCAGTATTTT. Translation: CASSYSGQGSSDTQYF.

The CDR3 bases are TGTGCCACCAGCAGAAACGGAGCTAATGAAAAACTGTTTTTT. This gives the protein CATSRNGANEKLFF. V usage is TRBV15 and J usage is TRBJ1-4, with no clear D. V was trimmed by 2 bases and J by 3 bases, leaving 7 bases between them. The CDR3 consists of 14 residues. Germline loops: CDR1 LNHNV, CDR2 YYDKDF (reference sequence).

The J gene is TRBJ2-1, the V gene TRBV9; no definite D call. In germline, CDR1 is SGDLS, CDR2 YYNGEE. The CDR3 runs to 13 residues. Trimming stripped 0 bases from V and 7 bases from J, with 8 bases between. CDR3 sequence: CASSVAPPNEQFF. CDR3 nucleotide sequence: TGTGCCAGCAGCGTAGCCCCCCCGAATGAGCAGTTCTTC.